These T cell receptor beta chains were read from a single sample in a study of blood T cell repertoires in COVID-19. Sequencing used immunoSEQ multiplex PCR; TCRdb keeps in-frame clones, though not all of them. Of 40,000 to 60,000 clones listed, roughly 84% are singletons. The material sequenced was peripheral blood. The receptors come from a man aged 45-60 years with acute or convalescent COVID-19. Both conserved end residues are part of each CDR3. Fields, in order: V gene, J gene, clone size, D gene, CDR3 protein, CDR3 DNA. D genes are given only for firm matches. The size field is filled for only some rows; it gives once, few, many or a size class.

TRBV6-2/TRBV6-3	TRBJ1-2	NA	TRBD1	CASSRGQPDGYGYTF	TGTGCCAGCAGTCGGGGACAGCCTGATGGCTATGGCTACACCTTC
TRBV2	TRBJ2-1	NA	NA	CASSVGRGNEQFF	TGTGCCAGCAGTGTAGGCAGGGGCAATGAGCAGTTCTTC
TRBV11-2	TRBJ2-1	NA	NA	CASSLSSIGEQFF	TGTGCCAGCAGCTTATCTAGCATCGGTGAGCAGTTCTTC
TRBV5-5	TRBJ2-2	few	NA	CASSLVQGNTGELFF	TGTGCCAGCAGCTTGGTACAGGGGAACACCGGGGAGCTGTTTTTT
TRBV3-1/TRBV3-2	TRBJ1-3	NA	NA	CASSGQSLNTIYF	TGTGCCAGCAGTGGACAGTCCCTAAACACCATATATTTT
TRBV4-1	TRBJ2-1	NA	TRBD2	CASSQDRTSGRGEQFF	TGCGCCAGCAGCCAAGATCGGACTAGCGGGAGAGGTGAGCAGTTCTTC
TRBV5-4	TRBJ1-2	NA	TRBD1	CASSLFSRGQNGYTF	TGTGCCAGCAGCTTGTTCTCCAGGGGGCAAAATGGCTACACCTTC
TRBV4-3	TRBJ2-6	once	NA	CASSQTVRGSSGANVLTF	TGCGCCAGCAGCCAAACTGTAAGGGGGTCCTCTGGGGCCAACGTCCTGACTTTC
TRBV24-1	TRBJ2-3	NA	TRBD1	CATNPGTGGRDTQYF	TGTGCCACCAATCCCGGGACAGGGGGCAGAGATACGCAGTATTTT
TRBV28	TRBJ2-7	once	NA	CASSSFGLAETYEQYF	TGTGCCAGCAGTTCCTTTGGGTTAGCGGAGACCTACGAGCAGTACTTC
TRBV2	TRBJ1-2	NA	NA	CASSDAGGPGYTF	TGTGCCAGCAGTGATGCGGGAGGTCCGGGCTACACCTTC
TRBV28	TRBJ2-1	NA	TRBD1	CASSQPGTGRDEQFF	TGTGCCAGCTCCCAACCCGGGACAGGCAGAGATGAGCAGTTCTTC
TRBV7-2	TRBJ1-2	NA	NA	CASSLVTGPSWANYGYTF	TGTGCCAGCAGCTTAGTTACAGGGCCATCTTGGGCTAACTATGGCTACACCTTC
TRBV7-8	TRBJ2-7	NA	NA	CASSLEGGQRSYEQYF	TGTGCCAGCAGCTTAGAGGGGGGACAGAGATCCTACGAGCAGTACTTC
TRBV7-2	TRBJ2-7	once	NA	CASSLTATYEQYF	TGTGCCAGCAGCTTAACAGCCACCTACGAGCAGTACTTC
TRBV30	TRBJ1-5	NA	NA	CAWSDVQEGNQPQHF	TGTGCCTGGAGTGACGTCCAGGAGGGCAATCAGCCCCAGCATTTT
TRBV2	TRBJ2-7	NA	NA	CASSERRSSYEQYF	TGTGCCAGCAGTGAACGGAGGAGCTCCTACGAGCAGTACTTC
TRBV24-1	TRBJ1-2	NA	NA	CATSDSRQTLNYGYTF	TGTGCCACCAGTGATTCCAGGCAGACCCTTAACTATGGCTACACCTTC
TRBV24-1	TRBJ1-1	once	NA	CATSDRTGLREAFF	TGTGCCACCAGTGATAGGACTGGGTTGCGTGAAGCTTTCTTT
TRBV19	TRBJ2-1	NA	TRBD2	CASRAGLAGGYNEQFF	TGTGCCAGTAGGGCGGGACTAGCGGGGGGATACAATGAGCAGTTCTTC
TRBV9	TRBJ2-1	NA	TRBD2	CASSVRTSGTTDEQFF	TGTGCCAGCAGCGTTAGGACTAGCGGGACAACAGATGAGCAGTTCTTC
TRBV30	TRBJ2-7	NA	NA	CACDSVEQYF	TGTGCCTGCGACTCCGTCGAGCAGTACTTC
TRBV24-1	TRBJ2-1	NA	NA	CATRGAGTVEQFF	TGTGCCACCAGGGGGGCGGGCACGGTTGAGCAGTTCTTC
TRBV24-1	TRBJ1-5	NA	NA	CATSDSIVGSNQPQHF	TGTGCCACCAGTGATTCTATAGTTGGTAGCAATCAGCCCCAGCATTTT
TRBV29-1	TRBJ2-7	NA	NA	CSVVSGAGYEQYF	TGCAGCGTTGTTTCAGGGGCCGGATACGAGCAGTACTTC
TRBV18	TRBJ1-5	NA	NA	CASSPRSGFAQPQHF	TGTGCCAGCTCACCACGTTCCGGGTTTGCCCAGCCCCAGCATTTT
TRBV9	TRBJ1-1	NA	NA	CASSVTSEGGTEAFF	TGTGCCAGCAGCGTGACCTCGGAGGGGGGGACTGAAGCTTTCTTT
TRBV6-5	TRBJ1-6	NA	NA	CASSYEGPNSPLHF	TGTGCCAGCAGTTATGAGGGTCCCAATTCACCCCTCCACTTT
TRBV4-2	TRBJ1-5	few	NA	CASSQEWGRGQPQHF	TGTGCCAGCAGCCAAGAGTGGGGACGGGGGCAGCCCCAGCATTTT
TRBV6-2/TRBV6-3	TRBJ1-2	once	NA	CASSFPTGDYGYTF	TGTGCCAGCAGTTTCCCGACGGGGGACTATGGCTACACCTTC
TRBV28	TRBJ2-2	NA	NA	CASNPRGLGTGELFF	TGTGCCAGCAACCCGAGGGGGTTGGGCACCGGGGAGCTGTTTTTT
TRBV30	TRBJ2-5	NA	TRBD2	CAWRGEGTQYF	TGTGCCTGGAGGGGGGAGGGGACCCAGTACTTC
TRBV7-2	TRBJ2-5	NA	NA	CASSRRWGEETQYF	TGTGCCAGCAGCCGTCGTTGGGGGGAAGAGACCCAGTACTTC
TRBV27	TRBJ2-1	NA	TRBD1	CASSLSGQGRYNEQFF	TGTGCCAGCAGTTTATCGGGACAGGGGCGATACAATGAGCAGTTCTTC
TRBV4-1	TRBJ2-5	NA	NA	CASSQDPGAQETQYF	TGCGCCAGCAGCCAAGATCCAGGGGCGCAGGAGACCCAGTACTTC